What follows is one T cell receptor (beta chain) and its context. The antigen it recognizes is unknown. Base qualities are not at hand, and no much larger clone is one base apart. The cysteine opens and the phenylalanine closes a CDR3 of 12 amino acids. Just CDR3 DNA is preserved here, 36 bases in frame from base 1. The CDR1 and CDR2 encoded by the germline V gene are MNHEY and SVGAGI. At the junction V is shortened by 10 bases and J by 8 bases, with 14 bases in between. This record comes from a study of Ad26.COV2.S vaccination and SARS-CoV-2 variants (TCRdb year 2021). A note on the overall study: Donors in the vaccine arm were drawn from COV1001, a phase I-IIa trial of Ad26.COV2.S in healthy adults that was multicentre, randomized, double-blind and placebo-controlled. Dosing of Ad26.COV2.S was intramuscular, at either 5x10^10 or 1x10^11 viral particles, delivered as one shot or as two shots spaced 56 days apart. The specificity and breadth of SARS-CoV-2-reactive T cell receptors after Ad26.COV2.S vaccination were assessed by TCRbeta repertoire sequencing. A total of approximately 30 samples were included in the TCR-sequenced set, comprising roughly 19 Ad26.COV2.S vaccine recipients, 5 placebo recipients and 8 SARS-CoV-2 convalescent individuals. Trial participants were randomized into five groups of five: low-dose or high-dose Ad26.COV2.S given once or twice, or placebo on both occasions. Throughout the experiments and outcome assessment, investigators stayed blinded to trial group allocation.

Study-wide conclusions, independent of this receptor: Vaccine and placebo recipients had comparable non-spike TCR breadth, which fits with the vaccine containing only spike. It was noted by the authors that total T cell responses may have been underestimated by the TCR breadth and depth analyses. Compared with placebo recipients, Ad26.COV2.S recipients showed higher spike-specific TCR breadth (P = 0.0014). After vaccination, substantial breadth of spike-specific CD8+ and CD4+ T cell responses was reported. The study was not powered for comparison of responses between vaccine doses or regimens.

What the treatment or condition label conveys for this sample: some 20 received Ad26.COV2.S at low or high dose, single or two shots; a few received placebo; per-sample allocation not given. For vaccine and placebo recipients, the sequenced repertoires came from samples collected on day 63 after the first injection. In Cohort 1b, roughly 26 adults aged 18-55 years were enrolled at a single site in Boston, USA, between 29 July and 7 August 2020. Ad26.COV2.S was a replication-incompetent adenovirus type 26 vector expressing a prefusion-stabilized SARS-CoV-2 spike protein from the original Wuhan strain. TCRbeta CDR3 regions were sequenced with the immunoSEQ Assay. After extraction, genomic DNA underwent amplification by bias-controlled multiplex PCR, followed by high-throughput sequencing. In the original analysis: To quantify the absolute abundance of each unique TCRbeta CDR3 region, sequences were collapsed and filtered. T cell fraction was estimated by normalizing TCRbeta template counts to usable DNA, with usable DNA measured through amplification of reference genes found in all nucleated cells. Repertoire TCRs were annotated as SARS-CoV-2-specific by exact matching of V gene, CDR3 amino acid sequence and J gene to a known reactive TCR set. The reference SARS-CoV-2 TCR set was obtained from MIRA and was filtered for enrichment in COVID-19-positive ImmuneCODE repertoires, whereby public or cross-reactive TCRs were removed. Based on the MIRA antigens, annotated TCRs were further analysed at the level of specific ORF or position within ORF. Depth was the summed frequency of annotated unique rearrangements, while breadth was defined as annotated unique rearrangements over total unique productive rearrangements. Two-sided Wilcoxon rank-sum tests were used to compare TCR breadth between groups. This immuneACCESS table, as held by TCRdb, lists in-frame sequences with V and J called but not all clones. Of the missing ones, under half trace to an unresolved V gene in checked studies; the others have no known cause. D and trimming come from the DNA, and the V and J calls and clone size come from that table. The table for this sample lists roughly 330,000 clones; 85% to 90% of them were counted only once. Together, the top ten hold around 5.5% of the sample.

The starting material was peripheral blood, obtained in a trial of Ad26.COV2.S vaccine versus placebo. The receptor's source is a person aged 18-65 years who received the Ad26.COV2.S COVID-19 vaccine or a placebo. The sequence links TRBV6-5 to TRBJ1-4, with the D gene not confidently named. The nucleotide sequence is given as TGTGCCACCGACTTCCTAGGAGAAAAACTGTTTTTT. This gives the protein CATDFLGEKLFF.